This T cell receptor beta chain is drawn from a study of beta chain features in type 1 diabetes. Study-wide results and limits: VDJ junctions in type 1 diabetes patients carried more deletions and fewer insertions. The analysis here could not establish whether HLA type shapes TCRB rearrangement. TCRB CDR3s were moderately but significantly shorter in Type 1 diabetes patients in all four CD4+ subsets.

Reverse transcribing all isolated RNA meant expressed TCRB transcripts were sequenced. This table comes from immunoSEQ multiplex PCR, and its TCRdb copy is limited to in-frame clones, with some not included. This sample has 200,000 to 250,000 clones; about 14% occur once, and the top ten carry 0.019%. Trimming at V came to 6 bases and at J to 6 bases, leaving 7 bases not matched to a gene. Germline V gene sequence: CDR1 SGDLS, CDR2 YYNGEE. CDR3 length: 13 amino acids. This clone was found a few times. No antigen is known for it. Every single donor gave one heparinised blood draw, and these averaged around 0.12 L. Purity exceeding 95% was reached by all sorted populations.

This receptor was identified in a man aged 25-45 years with type 1 diabetes. Sequencing used naive CD4+ T cells from blood. The genes are TRBV9 and TRBJ2-3; 7 positions match TRBD1. DNA for the CDR3: TGTGCCAGCACTCGACAGGGTCTGGATACGCAGTATTTT. Its translation is CASTRQGLDTQYF.